This T cell receptor (beta chain) was obtained from a study of OX40 agonist ivuxolimab in advanced cancers. General study findings and limits: Relative to CD4+, CD8+ T cells held more expanded clones on average.

Concerning this clone itself: What it recognizes is unknown.

The table came from immunoSEQ multiplex PCR; TCRdb's copy has only in-frame clones and leaves some out. The repertoire holds 55,000 to 70,000 clones, with around four fifths as singletons. Germline lookup yields CDR1 LGHNA and CDR2 YSLEER. This CDR3 has 14 residues. The trim removed 4 bases at V and 6 bases at J, leaving 4 bases unmatched. The receptor's source is an adult with an advanced solid tumor such as melanoma, head and neck, liver or kidney cancer. The chain is built from TRBV4-3 and TRBJ1-5; the match to TRBD1 covers 9 bases. Sequenced here: CD4+ or CD8+ T cells sorted from blood, sampled in a trial of the OX40 agonist ivuxolimab. CDR3 nucleotides: TGCGCCAGCAGCCTGGACAGGGGAGTTCAGCCCCAGCATTTT. Residues: CASSLDRGVQPQHF.